This T cell receptor beta chain was captured in a study of human T cells and chemical hapten exposure. TCRdb called the RACE reads again in MiXCR, with one record for every CDR3 protein. The table lists around 300,000 distinct CDR3 sequences, approximately 7.5% of them singletons, with more than 0.95% in the top ten. Trimming left V 3 bases short and J 0 bases short, with 15 bases between. CDR3 length: 16 residues. Germline V gene lookup returns CDR1 DFQATT and CDR2 SNEGSKA (reference sequence). This clonotype occurred a few times. Time point of the sample: pre-sensitization, week 0. Treatment meaning: therapeutic diphenylcyclopropenone sensitization with weekly scalp DPC.

The clonotype was recovered from a man aged 18 to 30 with alopecia areata. Some clones in this sample may be carry-over from other donors' samples. The sequenced sample was whole blood, obtained in connection with sensitization to the hapten diphenylcyclopropenone (DPC). The V call is TRBV20-1, the J call TRBJ2-1, with D possibly being TRBD1 (5 bases). The CDR3 reads CSARGGVDSSYNEQFF. CDR3 sequence (DNA): TGCAGTGCTAGGGGCGGTGTCGACAGCTCCTACAATGAGCAGTTCTTC.